These 3 T cell receptor beta chains were sequenced from one sample in a study of OX40 agonist ivuxolimab in advanced cancers. The table came from immunoSEQ multiplex PCR; TCRdb's copy has only in-frame clones and leaves some out. The table lists tens of thousands of clones, 90% of them singletons. Source: CD4+ or CD8+ T cells sorted from blood, taken in a trial of the OX40 agonist ivuxolimab. These receptors all come from an adult with an advanced solid tumor such as melanoma, head and neck, liver or kidney cancer.

This chain uses TRBV4-2 with TRBJ1-1, with D unclear. Germline V lookup: CDR1 LGHNA, CDR2 YNFKEQ. CDR3 length: 17 amino acids. The germline V and J ends were trimmed by 0 bases and 0 bases, with 14 bases remaining between them. The CDR3 DNA is TGTGCCAGCAGCCAAGAATTCCCCCAGCGATTGAACACTGAAGCTTTCTTT. Protein product: CASSQEFPQRLNTEAFF.

This clone has a single count. The V call is TRBV6-5, the J call TRBJ1-4; D may be TRBD1 (6 bases). From germline, CDR1 is MNHEY and CDR2 SVGAGI. The CDR3 runs to 13 residues. Trimming stripped 7 bases from V and 7 bases from J, with 13 bases between. The DNA of the CDR3 is TGTGCCAGCACACGGGGGGCGCGTGAAAAACTGTTTTTT. Amino acid sequence: CASTRGAREKLFF.

The chain couples TRBV28 to TRBJ1-2; the D gene is possibly TRBD1 (5 bases). V lost 5 bases and J 2 bases, leaving 18 bases between the germline ends. The CDR3 loop spans 16 amino acids. CDR1 and CDR2 from the germline V gene are MDHEN and SYDVKM. In DNA, the CDR3 is TGTGCCAGCAGTGGACTCGAGGGGCTATCGAACTATGGCTACACCTTC. This codes for CASSGLEGLSNYGYTF.